The rows below give T cell receptor beta chains drawn from one sample of a study of blood T cell repertoires in COVID-19. Using immunoSEQ multiplex PCR, the repertoire was profiled, and TCRdb retains in-frame clones only, with some absent. The repertoire holds more than 300,000 clones, with 91% as singletons. The sequenced material came from peripheral blood. The receptors stem from a woman between 18 and 29 years old who had recovered from COVID-19. Each CDR3 is given with its conserved first and last residue. Fields, in order: V gene, J gene, D gene, CDR3 length, clone size, CDR3 DNA, CDR3 protein. A D gene is named only where the DNA matches it firmly. The size of a clone is reported for some rows only, either as once, few or many, or as a class for expanded clones.

v_call: TRBV4-3; j_call: TRBJ2-1; d_call: TRBD2; cdr3_length: 20; clone_size: once; cdr3_nt: TGCGCCAGCAGCCAATTTGAGATAGGGGCAGTAGCGGGAGTTGAGAATGAGCAGTTCTTC; cdr3_aa: CASSQFEIGAVAGVENEQFF
v_call: TRBV19; j_call: TRBJ1-5; d_call: NA; cdr3_length: 13; clone_size: NA; cdr3_nt: TGTGCCAGTAGGGGCAGGGAGGATCAGCCCCAGCATTTT; cdr3_aa: CASRGREDQPQHF
v_call: TRBV29-1; j_call: TRBJ1-1; d_call: TRBD1; cdr3_length: 14; clone_size: NA; cdr3_nt: TGCAGCGTTGATCAGGGGGGCGGGAACACTGAAGCTTTCTTT; cdr3_aa: CSVDQGGGNTEAFF
v_call: TRBV6-5; j_call: TRBJ1-4; d_call: NA; cdr3_length: 14; clone_size: NA; cdr3_nt: TGTGCCAGCAGTTTAGTCGCAACTAATGAAAAACTGTTTTTT; cdr3_aa: CASSLVATNEKLFF
v_call: TRBV4-1; j_call: TRBJ2-2; d_call: TRBD2; cdr3_length: 18; clone_size: NA; cdr3_nt: TGCGCCAGCAGCCACCTAGGACTAGCGGGAGAGGGAACCGGGGAGCTGTTTTTT; cdr3_aa: CASSHLGLAGEGTGELFF
v_call: TRBV3-1/TRBV3-2; j_call: TRBJ1-6; d_call: TRBD1; cdr3_length: 15; clone_size: few; cdr3_nt: TGTGCCAGCAGCCAAGTTCAGGGGGGAAATTCACCCCTCCACTTT; cdr3_aa: CASSQVQGGNSPLHF
v_call: TRBV28; j_call: TRBJ1-5; d_call: NA; cdr3_length: 15; clone_size: NA; cdr3_nt: TGTGCCAGCAGTTTATGGGGGGGAGGGGGACGGCCCCAGCATTTT; cdr3_aa: CASSLWGGGGRPQHF
v_call: TRBV6-5; j_call: TRBJ1-4; d_call: TRBD1; cdr3_length: 15; clone_size: once; cdr3_nt: TGTGCCAGCAGCCTGGTTGGCAGGGGGCATGAAAAACTGTTTTTT; cdr3_aa: CASSLVGRGHEKLFF
v_call: TRBV6-2/TRBV6-3; j_call: TRBJ2-2; d_call: TRBD2; cdr3_length: 17; clone_size: NA; cdr3_nt: TGTGCCAGCAGTTACGAGGCGGGAGGGCCGGACACCGGGGAGCTGTTTTTT; cdr3_aa: CASSYEAGGPDTGELFF
v_call: TRBV7-9; j_call: TRBJ2-2; d_call: TRBD1; cdr3_length: 17; clone_size: NA; cdr3_nt: TGTGCCAGCAGCTTTCCCTTGAACAGGGGAGTGGTCGGGGAGCTGTTTTTT; cdr3_aa: CASSFPLNRGVVGELFF
v_call: TRBV5-4; j_call: TRBJ2-1; d_call: TRBD1; cdr3_length: 16; clone_size: NA; cdr3_nt: TGTGCCAGCAGTTACGATGCCGGGACAGCGAGGAATGAGCAGTTCTTC; cdr3_aa: CASSYDAGTARNEQFF
v_call: TRBV5-1; j_call: TRBJ2-1; d_call: TRBD1; cdr3_length: 14; clone_size: NA; cdr3_nt: TGCGCCAGCAGCTTAGGGACAGGGGGGAATGAGCAGTTCTTC; cdr3_aa: CASSLGTGGNEQFF
v_call: TRBV11-3; j_call: TRBJ2-1; d_call: TRBD2; cdr3_length: 14; clone_size: NA; cdr3_nt: TGTGCCAGCAGGAAGTGGGAGGGCCTAAATGAGCAGTTCTTC; cdr3_aa: CASRKWEGLNEQFF
v_call: TRBV6-2/TRBV6-3; j_call: TRBJ2-1; d_call: NA; cdr3_length: 14; clone_size: NA; cdr3_nt: TGTGCCAGCAGTTACGCGGACAGACTCAATGAGCAGTTCTTC; cdr3_aa: CASSYADRLNEQFF
v_call: TRBV3-1/TRBV3-2; j_call: TRBJ1-1; d_call: NA; cdr3_length: 15; clone_size: few; cdr3_nt: TGTGCCAGCAGCCAAGCTCGGGGAGGCGGCACTGAAGCTTTCTTT; cdr3_aa: CASSQARGGGTEAFF
v_call: TRBV18; j_call: TRBJ2-3; d_call: TRBD2; cdr3_length: 16; clone_size: NA; cdr3_nt: TGTGCCAGCTCACCCTGGACTAGCGGGAGATCGGATACGCAGTATTTT; cdr3_aa: CASSPWTSGRSDTQYF
v_call: TRBV12-3/TRBV12-4; j_call: TRBJ2-3; d_call: TRBD2; cdr3_length: 13; clone_size: once; cdr3_nt: TGTGCCAGCAGGTGGACTAGCTCGGATACGCAGTATTTT; cdr3_aa: CASRWTSSDTQYF
v_call: TRBV11-3; j_call: TRBJ2-1; d_call: TRBD2; cdr3_length: 17; clone_size: NA; cdr3_nt: TGTGCCAGCAAGGGGAGACTAGCGGGAGAGTCCTACAATGAGCAGTTCTTC; cdr3_aa: CASKGRLAGESYNEQFF
v_call: TRBV11-2; j_call: TRBJ1-1; d_call: TRBD1; cdr3_length: 19; clone_size: NA; cdr3_nt: TGTGCCAGCAGCTTAGGTGGGACAGGGGGGTTTAAAGGGAACACTGAAGCTTTCTTT; cdr3_aa: CASSLGGTGGFKGNTEAFF
v_call: TRBV5-1; j_call: TRBJ2-1; d_call: TRBD2; cdr3_length: 14; clone_size: NA; cdr3_nt: TGCGCCAGCAGCTTGGCCGGGACTAGGAATGAGCAGTTCTTC; cdr3_aa: CASSLAGTRNEQFF
v_call: TRBV7-2; j_call: TRBJ2-5; d_call: NA; cdr3_length: 15; clone_size: NA; cdr3_nt: TGTGCCAGCAGCTTAGGCAGGGCACCCCAAGAGACCCAGTACTTC; cdr3_aa: CASSLGRAPQETQYF
v_call: TRBV3-1/TRBV3-2; j_call: TRBJ1-6; d_call: NA; cdr3_length: 13; clone_size: NA; cdr3_nt: TGTGCCAGCAATCGCGGGGTAAATTCACCCCTCCACTTT; cdr3_aa: CASNRGVNSPLHF
v_call: TRBV5-4; j_call: TRBJ2-3; d_call: NA; cdr3_length: 16; clone_size: NA; cdr3_nt: TGTGCCAGCAGCTTGGGAGACTTACCTCTCACAGATACGCAGTATTTT; cdr3_aa: CASSLGDLPLTDTQYF
v_call: TRBV10-2; j_call: TRBJ1-2; d_call: NA; cdr3_length: 16; clone_size: NA; cdr3_nt: TGCGCCAGCAGTGAGTCTTCGGAGGGGCAGCCCTATGGCTACACCTTC; cdr3_aa: CASSESSEGQPYGYTF
v_call: TRBV19; j_call: TRBJ1-5; d_call: TRBD1; cdr3_length: 14; clone_size: NA; cdr3_nt: TGTGCCGTAGGACCGACAGGGGCCCATCAGCCCCAGCATTTT; cdr3_aa: CAVGPTGAHQPQHF
v_call: TRBV3-1/TRBV3-2; j_call: TRBJ1-1; d_call: NA; cdr3_length: 13; clone_size: NA; cdr3_nt: TGTGCCAGCAGCCAAGCACAATACACTGAAGCTTTCTTT; cdr3_aa: CASSQAQYTEAFF
v_call: TRBV9; j_call: TRBJ2-2; d_call: NA; cdr3_length: 14; clone_size: NA; cdr3_nt: TGTGCCAGCAGCGAACAGCCCAACACCGGGGAGCTGTTTTTT; cdr3_aa: CASSEQPNTGELFF
v_call: TRBV7-8; j_call: TRBJ2-5; d_call: TRBD2; cdr3_length: 14; clone_size: NA; cdr3_nt: TGTGCCAGCACCTCAGAAGCGGGAGGTGAGACCCAGTACTTC; cdr3_aa: CASTSEAGGETQYF
v_call: TRBV7-2; j_call: TRBJ1-2; d_call: NA; cdr3_length: 14; clone_size: NA; cdr3_nt: TGTGCCAGCAGGGGAATAGGGGGGGAGAGAGGCTACACCTTC; cdr3_aa: CASRGIGGERGYTF
v_call: TRBV19; j_call: TRBJ2-1; d_call: NA; cdr3_length: 13; clone_size: NA; cdr3_nt: TGTGCCAGTCGCGACTCTCGCGGTTATGAGCAGTTCTTC; cdr3_aa: CASRDSRGYEQFF
v_call: TRBV29-1; j_call: TRBJ2-3; d_call: TRBD2; cdr3_length: 13; clone_size: NA; cdr3_nt: TGCAGCGTGGCCGGGACTAGGACAGATACGCAGTATTTT; cdr3_aa: CSVAGTRTDTQYF
v_call: TRBV2; j_call: TRBJ2-3; d_call: TRBD2; cdr3_length: 14; clone_size: NA; cdr3_nt: TGTGCCAGCAGTAGCGGGAGGGACACAGATACGCAGTATTTT; cdr3_aa: CASSSGRDTDTQYF
v_call: TRBV28; j_call: TRBJ1-4; d_call: TRBD1; cdr3_length: 17; clone_size: NA; cdr3_nt: TGTGCCAGCAGTTCCGGGGGGACAGGGGGAAAAAATGAAAAACTGTTTTTT; cdr3_aa: CASSSGGTGGKNEKLFF
v_call: TRBV13; j_call: TRBJ2-3; d_call: NA; cdr3_length: 16; clone_size: NA; cdr3_nt: TGTGCCAGCAGCTCCCTGGCCCGGGATGGCACAGATACGCAGTATTTT; cdr3_aa: CASSSLARDGTDTQYF
v_call: TRBV3-1/TRBV3-2; j_call: TRBJ2-5; d_call: NA; cdr3_length: 15; clone_size: NA; cdr3_nt: TGTGCCAGCAGCCAAAGGGGCTCGTCGTGGGAGACCCAGTACTTC; cdr3_aa: CASSQRGSSWETQYF
v_call: TRBV13; j_call: TRBJ2-2; d_call: NA; cdr3_length: 16; clone_size: NA; cdr3_nt: TGTGCCAGCAGCTTAGTCCGGACAGAGTACACCGGGGAGCTGTTTTTT; cdr3_aa: CASSLVRTEYTGELFF
v_call: TRBV7-8; j_call: TRBJ1-2; d_call: NA; cdr3_length: 14; clone_size: NA; cdr3_nt: TGTGCCAGCAGCAGCGGGACGGTCAACTATGGCTACACCTTC; cdr3_aa: CASSSGTVNYGYTF
v_call: TRBV28; j_call: TRBJ1-1; d_call: NA; cdr3_length: 13; clone_size: NA; cdr3_nt: TGTGCCAGCAGAGGGGTATCGAACACTGAAGCTTTCTTT; cdr3_aa: CASRGVSNTEAFF
v_call: TRBV28; j_call: TRBJ2-1; d_call: TRBD2; cdr3_length: 14; clone_size: NA; cdr3_nt: TGTGCCAGCACCCTGGGGCTAGCGGGGAATGAGCAGTTCTTC; cdr3_aa: CASTLGLAGNEQFF
v_call: TRBV7-2; j_call: TRBJ2-1; d_call: TRBD2; cdr3_length: 16; clone_size: NA; cdr3_nt: TGTGCCAGCAGCTTAATGGGCGGGAGAGGGGTCAATGAGCAGTTCTTC; cdr3_aa: CASSLMGGRGVNEQFF
v_call: TRBV7-2; j_call: TRBJ2-3; d_call: TRBD2; cdr3_length: 16; clone_size: once; cdr3_nt: TGTGCCAGCAGCTTGGTAGCGGGAGAGGCTGGAGATACGCAGTATTTT; cdr3_aa: CASSLVAGEAGDTQYF
v_call: TRBV10-3; j_call: TRBJ2-5; d_call: NA; cdr3_length: 16; clone_size: NA; cdr3_nt: TGTGCCATCAGTGGGGGGGACTCATCGTACCAAGAGACCCAGTACTTC; cdr3_aa: CAISGGDSSYQETQYF
v_call: TRBV6-2/TRBV6-3; j_call: TRBJ2-5; d_call: NA; cdr3_length: 13; clone_size: NA; cdr3_nt: TGTGCCAGCAGTAGCGTTTCCGGGGAGACCCAGTACTTC; cdr3_aa: CASSSVSGETQYF
v_call: TRBV24-1; j_call: TRBJ1-2; d_call: NA; cdr3_length: 17; clone_size: NA; cdr3_nt: TGTGCCACCAGTGACCACGACACCCGGGGGGAAAACTATGGCTACACCTTC; cdr3_aa: CATSDHDTRGENYGYTF
v_call: TRBV6-2/TRBV6-3; j_call: TRBJ2-1; d_call: TRBD2; cdr3_length: 16; clone_size: NA; cdr3_nt: TGTGCCAGCAGTTCGCCCGGGACTAGCGGGAGGAATGAGCAGTTCTTC; cdr3_aa: CASSSPGTSGRNEQFF
v_call: TRBV9; j_call: TRBJ1-6; d_call: TRBD1; cdr3_length: 15; clone_size: NA; cdr3_nt: TGTGCCAGCAGCCCCGGACAGGGAGGTAATTCACCCCTCCACTTT; cdr3_aa: CASSPGQGGNSPLHF
v_call: TRBV5-1; j_call: TRBJ1-3; d_call: TRBD1; cdr3_length: 15; clone_size: once; cdr3_nt: TGCGCCAGCAGCCCAGGGGGTCAGTCTGGAAACACCATATATTTT; cdr3_aa: CASSPGGQSGNTIYF
v_call: TRBV10-3; j_call: TRBJ1-1; d_call: NA; cdr3_length: 15; clone_size: NA; cdr3_nt: TGTGCCATCAGTGAGTCGTTCGGTCAAGACACTGAAGCTTTCTTT; cdr3_aa: CAISESFGQDTEAFF